This record looks at one T cell receptor (beta chain) sequence and its context. Its antigen is currently unknown. This specimen belongs to a study of shared clonotypes between healthy human individuals. Regarding the study as a whole: Shared clonotypes: 4.5% to 6% naive CD4, around 3.4% naive CD8, 2.3% memory CD4, over 0.3% memory CD8. Incomplete sequencing of sorted subsets was indicated by rarefaction despite large depth.

The naive CD8 fraction comprised CD45RO-negative cells positively selected for CCR7 and excluded terminally differentiated effector memory CD45RA+ cells. Germline V CDR1 and CDR2: ENHRY, SYGVKD. The CDR3 length is 14 residues. Trimming removed 3 bases from V and 4 bases from J; junction bases left unmatched: 3. Only in-frame clones appear in the TCRdb table, and some are missing; sequencing was by immunoSEQ multiplex PCR. The repertoire holds hundreds of thousands of clones, roughly 98% seen once, with 0.3% in the top ten. The receptor's source is a young man in good health. Sequences were obtained from naive CD8+ T cells sorted from blood. The chain employs TRBV10-3 and TRBJ2-3; 8 nucleotides align to TRBD2. The CDR3 DNA is TGTGCCATCAGTGACCCGGGAGGGGCAGATACGCAGTATTTT. Its protein is CAISDPGGADTQYF.